A single sample is the source of the 21 T cell receptor beta chains below, sequenced in a study of T cells after yellow fever vaccination (dated by TCRdb to about 2019). The library was obtained by 5' RACE. TCRdb names Illumina NovaSeq 6000 as the instrument used. The raw public reads went through TCRdb reprocessing: fastp at Q25, MiXCR clone calling, in-frame beta chains kept. For every CDR3 protein sequence, its rows merge into one entry that carries the most common genes and DNA. Across this sample there are hundreds of thousands of distinct CDR3 sequences, with over 4% seen only once. 20% to 25% of the sample belongs to the ten largest clones. The treatment or condition label here, explained by the study, means: live attenuated yellow fever vaccine strain. The material was PBMCs, obtained 5 days after the yellow fever booster vaccination. These receptors were obtained from a man aged 18 to 30 who received the YFV17D yellow fever vaccine.

This clonotype was recorded at least ten times. This chain uses TRBV4-3 with TRBJ1-3, with D possibly being TRBD1 (6 bases). V lost 0 bases and J lost 0, with 12 bases in between. The CDR3 has 17 amino acids. The germline V gene has CDR1 LGHNA and CDR2 YSLEER. The CDR3 protein is CASSQDGRGGSGNTIYF. Here the CDR3 DNA reads TGCGCCAGCAGCCAAGATGGGAGGGGGGGCTCTGGAAACACCATATATTTT.

The chain recombines TRBV20-1 with TRBJ2-3, with D possibly being TRBD2 (6 bases). Germline V CDR1 and CDR2: DFQATT, SNEGSKA (reference sequence). With 0 bases removed from V and 6 bases from J, the gap between germline ends came to 16 bases. This CDR3 region has 15 residues. The CDR3 sequence: CSARDRDSRGDTQYF. Here the CDR3 DNA reads TGCAGTGCTAGAGATCGGGACTCACGGGGGGATACGCAGTATTTT.

This clonotype was recorded a few times. V gene TRBV7-9 combines with J gene TRBJ2-4, with D perhaps matching TRBD1 (6 bases). The germline CDR1 and CDR2 sequences are SEHNR and FQNEAQ (reference sequence). V was clipped by 5 bases and J by 0 bases, with 11 bases between them. This CDR3 region has 15 residues. The CDR3 DNA reads as TGTGCCAGCAGCCAAACAGGGCTAGCCAAAAACATTCAGTACTTC. This encodes CASSQTGLAKNIQYF.

This chain connects TRBV12-3 or TRBV12-4 to TRBJ2-1; perhaps TRBD1 as D (5 bases). The CDR3 length is 15 residues. The V end lost 6 bases, the J end lost 7 bases, and 19 bases lay between the germline ends. CDR3 protein: CASSTDKGYGNEQFF. The CDR3 DNA reads as TGTGCCAGCAGCACCGACAAGGGGTATGGTAATGAGCAGTTCTTC.

At least ten counts were recorded for this clonotype. V gene TRBV7-6 combines with J gene TRBJ2-1; D is undetermined. Germline V gene data show CDR1 as SGHVS and CDR2 as FNYEAQ. This CDR3 has 11 residues. V lost 7 bases and J 6 bases, leaving 7 bases between the germline ends. The CDR3 loop reads CASTSSNEQFF. DNA for the CDR3: TGTGCCAGCACGAGTAGCAATGAGCAGTTCTTC.

This chain connects TRBV7-6 to TRBJ2-1, with 7 bases matching TRBD2. V was clipped by 5 bases and J by 10 bases; unmatched bases: 8. Germline assignment: CDR1 SGHVS and CDR2 FNYEAQ. The CDR3 runs to 13 residues. CDR3 sequence reads: CASSLRGELEQFF. The CDR3 nucleotides are TGTGCCAGCAGCCTCCGGGGGGAGCTGGAGCAGTTCTTC.

V usage is TRBV5-5 and J usage is TRBJ2-5; D is perhaps TRBD1 (8 bases). Trimming removed 4 bases from V and 5 bases from J, with 24 bases in between. Germline V gene data show CDR1 as SGHKS and CDR2 as YYEKEE (reference sequence). CDR3 length: 17 residues. DNA for the CDR3: TGTGCCAGCAGCATAGGCCGTTCTACAGGGGGGGAGGAGACCCAGTACTTC. It yields the protein CASSIGRSTGGEETQYF. The whole variable domain, remainder taken from reference TRBV5-5 and TRBJ2-5, is DAGVTQSPTHLIKTRGQQVTLRCSPISGHKSVSWYQQVLGQGPQFIFQYYEKEERGRGNFPDRFSARQFPNYSSELNVNALLLGDSALYLCASSIGRSTGGEETQYFGPGTRLLVL.

This clonotype was recorded many times. This chain joins TRBV5-1 and TRBJ2-5; D possibly matches TRBD1 or TRBD2 (5 bases each). Between the trimmed V and J ends, which lost 4 bases and 4 bases, there was a span of 17 bases. This CDR3 is built from 15 residues. Germline values: CDR1 SGHRS, CDR2 YFSETQ. For the CDR3, the DNA is TGCGCCAGCAGCGACCCTGAGGGGTCGGGAGAGACCCAGTACTTC. Protein sequence: CASSDPEGSGETQYF.

This clonotype was observed a few times. This chain joins TRBV5-1 and TRBJ2-5, with 7 bases aligning to TRBD2. V shed 4 bases and J 0 bases; nucleotides not matched to a gene: 6. The CDR3 sequence is 15 residues long. The germline V gene has CDR1 SGHRS and CDR2 YFSETQ. This chain's CDR3 is CASSRAREYQETQYF. DNA of the CDR3: TGCGCCAGCAGCCGCGCGCGGGAGTACCAAGAGACCCAGTACTTC.

Many counts were recorded for this clonotype. The rearrangement links TRBV7-2 to TRBJ2-3; D ambiguous. Germline V gene lookup returns CDR1 SGHTA and CDR2 FQGNSA. Trimming cost V 7 bases and J 5 bases, with 13 bases left between them. The CDR3 contains 13 residues. This chain's CDR3 is CASTPGGGDTQYF. The CDR3, as DNA: TGTGCCAGCACCCCCGGCGGCGGAGATACGCAGTATTTT.

V and J are TRBV5-6 and TRBJ2-3; 11 positions match TRBD2. CDR1 and CDR2 (germline): SGHDT, YYEEEE. CDR3 length equals 16 residues. Trimming cost V 1 base and J 2 bases; bases outside gene matches: 3. CDR3 protein: CASSLRTSGYTDTQYF. The CDR3 bases are TGTGCCAGCAGCTTGAGGACTAGCGGGTACACAGATACGCAGTATTTT. Variable domain in full (rest from reference TRBV5-6 and TRBJ2-3): DAGVTQSPTHLIKTRGQQVTLRCSPKSGHDTVSWYQQALGQGPQFIFQYYEEEERQRGNFPDRFSGHQFPNYSSELNVNALLLGDSALYLCASSLRTSGYTDTQYFGPGTRLTVL.

The rearrangement joins TRBV7-8 to TRBJ2-1, with D maybe TRBD2 (5 bases). With 1 base removed from V and 6 bases from J, the gap between germline ends came to 13 bases. Per germline, CDR1 SGHVS and CDR2 FQNEAQ. This CDR3 spans 15 amino acids. The CDR3: CASSLGRVSLNEQFF. The DNA of the CDR3 is TGTGCCAGCAGCTTAGGGCGGGTTTCTCTCAATGAGCAGTTCTTC.

This clonotype was detected ten times or more. The chain carries TRBV4-3 and TRBJ1-4, with no clear D. The V end lost 0 bases, the J end lost 0 bases, and 5 bases lay between the germline ends. The CDR3 sequence is 15 residues long. Germline V gives CDR1 LGHNA, CDR2 YSLEER. Written as DNA, the CDR3 is TGCGCCAGCAGCCAAGATTTACCAACTAATGAAAAACTGTTTTTT. As protein: CASSQDLPTNEKLFF.

This clonotype was seen more than once but under ten times. This sequence joins TRBV18 and TRBJ1-4; D might be TRBD1 (5 bases). Germline CDR1 is KGHSH and CDR2 is LQKENI. The CDR3 length is 14 residues. Deletions cut 8 bases from V and 3 bases from J, with 13 bases between. CDR3 region: CASHRGPSNEKLFF. CDR3 nucleotides: TGTGCCAGCCACCGGGGACCGTCTAATGAAAAACTGTTTTTT.

The chain employs TRBV9 and TRBJ1-4; D perhaps matches TRBD1 (5 bases). CDR3 length: 14 amino acids. Trimming shortened V by 4 bases and J by 8 bases, and 15 bases separated the two germline ends. The germline V gene encodes CDR1 SGDLS and CDR2 YYNGEE. The CDR3 is CASSPDPGGEKLFF. CDR3 DNA sequence: TGTGCCAGCAGCCCGGACCCCGGGGGAGAAAAACTGTTTTTT.

This sequence joins TRBV29-1 and TRBJ2-3; TRBD1 aligns across 8 bases. Germline loops: CDR1 SQVTM, CDR2 ANQGSEA. This CDR3 has 14 amino acids. The V and J ends lost 8 bases and 7 bases, in that order; junction bases with no gene match: 14. This chain's CDR3 is CSTQGQGFTNTQYF. The CDR3 DNA follows: TGCAGCACCCAAGGACAGGGATTTACAAATACGCAGTATTTT.

The J gene is TRBJ1-2, the V gene TRBV27; unclear D gene. The CDR3 is 15 amino acids. From germline, CDR1 is MNHEY and CDR2 SMNVEV (reference sequence). The V gene lost 2 bases and the J gene lost 5 bases, with 15 bases spanning the gap. CDR3 DNA: TGTGCCAGCAGTTTAGTTCCCACCCTGAATTATGGCTACACCTTC. It yields the protein CASSLVPTLNYGYTF.

This clonotype was detected many times. CDR3 nucleotides: TGTGCCAGCAGCGTAGATAGACGAGCTGAAGCTTTCTTT. This gives the protein CASSVDRRAEAFF. This chain links TRBV9 with TRBJ1-1; D uncertain. Germline V gene sequence: CDR1 SGDLS, CDR2 YYNGEE. This CDR3 is built from 13 residues. The ends were cut back, 0 bases at V and 6 bases at J, with 9 bases in the middle.

This clonotype was counted at least ten times. The gene calls are TRBV20-1 and TRBJ2-2; perhaps TRBD2 as D (7 bases). V was shortened by 0 bases and J by 3 bases, with 17 bases between the two germline ends. Germline loops: CDR1 DFQATT, CDR2 SNEGSKA (reference sequence). This CDR3 region has 17 residues. The CDR3 DNA is TGCAGTGCTAGAGACCCAGGGGCGGGGGCCCACACCGGGGAGCTGTTTTTT. Its protein product is CSARDPGAGAHTGELFF.

This clonotype was observed at least ten times. The chain is built from TRBV27 and TRBJ1-5, with D hard to call. The CDR3 spans 13 residues. The V and J ends lost 3 bases and 3 bases respectively, with 6 bases between them. Germline V CDR1 and CDR2: MNHEY, SMNVEV (reference sequence). This CDR3 is CASSFSINQPQHF. CDR3 bases: TGTGCCAGCAGTTTCAGTATCAATCAGCCCCAGCATTTT.

This clonotype was counted between two and nine times. Here the CDR3 reads CASSVSGATWRGELFF. In DNA form, the CDR3 reads TGTGCCAGCAGCGTTAGCGGGGCAACTTGGAGGGGGGAGCTGTTTTTT. This chain connects TRBV9 to TRBJ2-2; 8 nucleotides line up with TRBD2. The V gene's germline CDR1 is SGDLS and CDR2 YYNGEE. V trimming: 2 bases; J trimming: 8 bases; junction bases outside the gene matches: 11. The CDR3 sequence is 16 residues long.